The clone carrying this T cell receptor beta chain was found many times. What it binds is unknown. Amplification of TCR beta CDR3 regions used RNA as the template. HTBI primers were the set used in a first-round RT-PCR of the TCR CDR3. TCRdb re-analysed the multiplex PCR reads in MiXCR, keeping a single row per CDR3 protein. Found here are around 340,000 distinct CDR3 sequences, 15% to 20% of them singletons; the top ten hold roughly 15%. The sample is drawn from a study of T cells in Graves' hyperthyroidism and ophthalmopathy. On the study more broadly: Blood from the periphery was taken at initial diagnosis, before any treatment. Study-wide points: The model made its ophthalmopathy prediction, and onset followed a median around six months later. Blood also contained most expanded thyroid clonotypes above 0.001.

Inclusion characteristics of ophthalmopathy patients comprised a Clinical Activity Score of at least 3, a NOSPECS grade of at least 4, and duration under 3 months. The TCR sequence derives from a woman aged 40 to 49 with Graves' ophthalmopathy. The specimen was blood.

This CDR3 reads CASRLGTPETQYF. The CDR3 DNA reads TGTGCCAGCAGGTTGGGAACTCCAGAGACCCAGTACTTC. The chain employs TRBV6-2 or TRBV6-3 and TRBJ2-5, with unresolved D. The length of the CDR3 is 13 residues. Germline CDR1 reads MNHEY; CDR2 reads SVGEGT. Trimming removed 6 bases from V and 4 bases from J, with 12 bases in between.